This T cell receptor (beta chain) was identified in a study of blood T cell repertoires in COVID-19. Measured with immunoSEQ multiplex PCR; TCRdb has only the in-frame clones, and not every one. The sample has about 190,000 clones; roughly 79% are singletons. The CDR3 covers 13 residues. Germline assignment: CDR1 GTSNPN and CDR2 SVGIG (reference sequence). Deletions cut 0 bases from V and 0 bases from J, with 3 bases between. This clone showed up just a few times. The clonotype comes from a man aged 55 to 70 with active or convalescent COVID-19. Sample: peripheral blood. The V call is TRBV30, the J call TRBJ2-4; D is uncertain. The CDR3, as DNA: TGTGCCTGGAGTGTACAAGCCAAAAACATTCAGTACTTC. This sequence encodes CAWSVQAKNIQYF. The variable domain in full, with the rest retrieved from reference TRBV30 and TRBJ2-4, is SQTIHQWPATLVQPVGSPLSLECTVEGTSNPNLYWYRQAAGRGLQLLFYSVGIGQISSEVPQNLSASRPQDRQFILSSKKLLLSDSGFYLCAWSVQAKNIQYFGAGTRLSVL.